This entry features one TCR beta chain sequence. The entry originates in a study of PD-1 blockade in classical Hodgkin lymphoma. Relapses following autologous stem cell transplantation were seen in all patients, with brentuximab vedotin exposure varying. Trimming stripped 6 bases from V and 2 bases from J, with 16 bases between. The CDR3 length is 14 residues. Germline V gives CDR1 SQVTM, CDR2 ANQGSEA. Clones were read by immunoSEQ multiplex PCR, and TCRdb kept only the in-frame ones, dropping some. The sample lists some 96,000 clones, 92% occurring once. The chain combines TRBV29-1 with TRBJ1-2; a weak D match, TRBD1 (6 bases). The receptor comes from a human donor with classical Hodgkin lymphoma. The source material was peripheral blood mononuclear cells (PBMCs), sampled at baseline. CDR3 coding DNA: TGCAGCGTCTCCGGGACACCGACAAACTATGGCTACACCTTC. Residues: CSVSGTPTNYGYTF.